This T cell receptor beta chain was sequenced in a study of identical twins. The CDR3 covers 11 residues. Trimming removed 5 bases from V and 5 bases from J, with 4 bases in between. CDR1 is MNHEY, CDR2 SVGAGI, per germline. TCRdb redid the calling of the 5' RACE reads with MiXCR, one entry per CDR3 protein. The sample has approximately 410,000 distinct CDR3 sequences, about 18% seen once; the top ten hold approximately 12%. This clonotype was seen at least ten times. The target antigen is unknown. General study results and limits: Without tracking the same donors, conclusions rested on cross-sectional statistical analysis. Researchers reported weaker excess twin sharing in beta out-of-frame sequences. Diverse VJ usage suggested most zero-insertion clonotypes were not invariant T cells. Out-of-frame alpha sequences that twins shared showed excess low generation probability.

This sequence was found in a man aged 45-65 years in good health. Sequences were obtained from naive T cells sorted from blood. The chain joins TRBV6-5 to TRBJ2-1; D not certain. The CDR3 sequence is CASSRNNEQFF. The CDR3 DNA reads TGTGCCAGCAGTCGAAACAATGAGCAGTTCTTC.